The 9 T cell receptor beta chains given below trace back to one sample, sequenced in a study of tissue T cells after allogeneic stem cell transplantation. Measured with immunoSEQ multiplex PCR; TCRdb has only the in-frame clones, and not every one. The sample gives 7,500 to 9,500 clones, around 43% of which show up once; 7% to 8.5% is in the top ten. The time point: mouse harvest day 7 after allogeneic transplant. Tail vein injection delivered 10^7 T-cell-depleted bone marrow cells and 10^6 splenic CD5+ T cells. Sequencing was performed on gut tissue. The receptors shown here come from a female BALB/c mouse given C57BL/6 T cells with graft-versus-host disease after an allogeneic hematopoietic cell transplant.

In regard to this clone: Mouse gene names apply. The read is 1 residue too short to cover the CDR3 end, so that end is filled in from the germline J gene. The chain links TRBV13-1 to TRBJ2-7; 9 bases fit TRBD2. Germline-derived CDR1 and CDR2 are NSHNY and SYGAGN. The CDR3 has 12 residues. J lost 7 bases, V lost 5 bases, and 4 bases had no gene match. The sequenced CDR3 bases are TGTGCCAGCAGGTCGGGACTGGGAGAACAGTAC. Its protein product is CASRSGLGEQY. In full, the CDR3 reads CASRSGLGEQYF.

About this clone itself: The germline and genes are mouse ones. The read is 1 residue too short to cover the CDR3 end, so that end is filled in from the germline J gene. V usage is TRBV12-2 and J usage is TRBJ2-1, with D maybe TRBD2 (7 bases). The CDR3 sequence is 14 residues long. The V end lost 1 base, the J end lost 7 bases, and 13 bases lay between the germline ends. The germline V gene encodes CDR1 SGHLS and CDR2 HYDKME. The DNA read from the CDR3 is TGTGCCAGCTCTCTGGGGGGCGTGAGGGCTGAGCAGTTC. Its protein product is CASSLGGVRAEQF. The CDR3 in its entirety is CASSLGGVRAEQFF.

As to this clone: Gene names and germline match the mouse. CDR3 residues: CASSLLGGGAETLYF. The DNA read from the CDR3 is TGTGCCAGCAGTTTACTGGGGGGGGGTGCAGAAACGCTGTAT. This sequence joins TRBV15 and TRBJ2-3; the match to TRBD2 covers 9 bases. With the read ending 1 residue before the CDR3 end, the germline J gene is used to fill in that end. V dropped 2 bases and J dropped 1; count of bases not matched to a gene: 1. Per the germline V gene, CDR1 is SGHND and CDR2 is FRSKSL. The CDR3 length is 15 residues.

Note on this clone: Mouse gene names and germline throughout. Read sequence stops 1 residue before the CDR3 end, and the germline J gene provides the missing end. The genes are TRBV4 and TRBJ1-4, with D unresolved. Germline CDR1 is LGHDT and CDR2 is YNNKQL (reference sequence). Trimming stripped 6 bases from V and 3 bases from J, with 8 bases between. CDR3 length: 13 residues. The CDR3 region is CASRQKTNERLFF. CDR3 bases read: TGTGCCAGCAGACAGAAAACCAACGAAAGATTATTT.

As for this clone: Gene names and germline refer to mouse. Coverage ceases 1 residue before the CDR3 finishes, and the germline J gene fills in the end. The genes are TRBV13-1 and TRBJ2-3, with 9 bases aligning to TRBD2. The CDR3 is 17 residues long. After removal of 3 bases from V and 1 base from J, the junction contained 9 bases not matched to a gene. CDR1 NSHNY and CDR2 SYGAGN come from the germline V gene. CDR3: CASSGPAWGGRAETLYF. Incomplete CDR3 DNA: TGTGCCAGCAGTGGCCCGGCCTGGGGGGGGCGTGCAGAAACGCTGTAT.

The table lists this clone with a few counts. The genes are named according to mouse. With the read ending 1 residue before the CDR3 end, the germline J gene is used to fill in that end. The chain couples TRBV31 to TRBJ2-3; D not certain. Germline CDR1 and CDR2: GKSSPN and SITVG. The germline V and J ends were trimmed by 2 bases and 4 bases, with 13 bases remaining between them. The CDR3 contains 14 residues. Here the CDR3 reads CAWSSFRGTETLYF. The sequenced CDR3 bases are TGTGCCTGGAGTTCCTTTCGGGGTACAGAAACGCTGTAT.

A note on this clone: Gene names denote mouse genes. The read ends 1 residue early relative to the CDR3; the germline J gene fills the gap. V usage is TRBV26 and J usage is TRBJ1-1; 7 nucleotides align to TRBD1. CDR3 length equals 14 residues. With V trimmed by 6 bases and J by 2 bases, 6 bases remained unmatched. Germline lookup yields CDR1 KGHPV and CDR2 FQNQEV (reference sequence). CDR3 DNA, as far as it was read: TGTGCCAGCAGCCGGAGGGGGCGCAACACAGAAGTCTTC. As protein: CASSRRGRNTEVF. The CDR3 in its entirety is CASSRRGRNTEVFF.

By share of the sample, this clone is medium-sized. Genes and germline come from the mouse. CDR3 DNA (partial): TGTGCCAGCACCTGGACAACAAACACAGAAGTCTTC. Its protein product is CASTWTTNTEVF. The entire CDR3 reads CASTWTTNTEVFF. The chain carries TRBV15 and TRBJ1-1; D is possibly TRBD1 (5 bases). The read gets to within 1 residue of the CDR3 end, and the germline J gene fills in the rest. The CDR3 sequence is 13 residues long. Germline V gene sequence: CDR1 SGHND, CDR2 FRSKSL. V was clipped by 7 bases and J by 0 bases, with 9 bases between them.

Regarding this clone: Germline and genes here are mouse. The CDR3 end falls 1 residue outside the read, so it is completed with the germline J gene. The chain links TRBV26 to TRBJ2-7; 7 bases fit TRBD1. The CDR3 extends over 13 amino acids. CDR1 KGHPV and CDR2 FQNQEV come from the germline V gene (reference sequence). J gave up 2 bases and V 5 bases, and 3 bases lay outside the gene matches. Incomplete CDR3 DNA: TGTGCCAGCAGTAGGGGACAGCCCTATGAACAGTAC. The encoded protein is CASSRGQPYEQY. The entire CDR3 sequence reads CASSRGQPYEQYF.